These 23 T cell receptor beta chains were sequenced from one sample in a study of blood T cell repertoires in COVID-19. Measured with immunoSEQ multiplex PCR; TCRdb has only the in-frame clones, and not every one. The data contain 200,000 to 250,000 clones, approximately 78% of them singletons. The sample was PBMCs or T cells enriched from blood (not recorded which). The receptor set was obtained from a middle-aged man who had recovered from COVID-19.

This sequence joins TRBV28 and TRBJ1-2; TRBD1 agrees at 8 bases. Germline assignment: CDR1 MDHEN and CDR2 SYDVKM. The CDR3 totals 15 residues. V was clipped by 5 bases and J by 8 bases; unmatched bases: 13. The CDR3 loop is CASSIPRGRNFGYTF. The CDR3 region has the DNA TGTGCCAGCAGTATCCCCAGGGGGCGCAATTTCGGCTACACCTTC.

The chain employs TRBV5-6 and TRBJ1-2; D possibly corresponds to TRBD1 (5 bases). V lost 5 bases, J lost 1 base, and 9 bases lay in between. The CDR3 length is 13 residues. Per germline, CDR1 SGHDT and CDR2 YYEEEE. CDR3 nucleotide sequence: TGTGCCAGCAGAGGTGACAGTAACTATGGCTACACCTTC. Its protein is CASRGDSNYGYTF.

The CDR3 nucleotides read TGTGCCAGCAGCGCTCAGGGACAGGGGTCTGGAAACACCATATATTTT. It translates to CASSAQGQGSGNTIYF. This chain links TRBV9 with TRBJ1-3, with TRBD1 matching over 10 bases. Germline-derived CDR1 and CDR2 are SGDLS and YYNGEE. The CDR3 spans 16 residues. With 3 bases clipped from V and 1 base from J, the junction kept 4 bases outside the gene matches.

CDR3 DNA sequence: TGTGCCACCAGCAGAGATCTGAGCGGGGCCAGGGAGACCCAGTACTTC. Encoded protein: CATSRDLSGARETQYF. This chain links TRBV15 with TRBJ2-5; 7 nucleotides align to TRBD2. Germline V gene lookup returns CDR1 LNHNV and CDR2 YYDKDF (reference sequence). Trimming removed 0 bases from V and 5 bases from J; junction bases left unmatched: 9. The CDR3 extends over 16 amino acids. The complete variable domain, with remaining parts taken from reference TRBV15 and TRBJ2-5, reads DAMVIQNPRYQVTQFGKPVTLSCSQTLNHNVMYWYQQKSSQAPKLLFHYYDKDFNNEADTPDNFQSRRPNTSFCFLDIRSPGLGDTAMYLCATSRDLSGARETQYFGPGTRLLVL.

V gene TRBV5-6 combines with J gene TRBJ1-2; the match to TRBD1 covers 9 bases. Germline CDR1 and CDR2: SGHDT and YYEEEE. With V trimmed by 3 bases and J by 5 bases, 11 bases remained unmatched. The CDR3 length is 16 residues. For the CDR3, the DNA is TGTGCCAGCAGCTCAGACCGGCGGGACAGGGTTTATGGCTACACCTTC. This sequence encodes CASSSDRRDRVYGYTF.

In this sample, this clone turned up a few times. V gene TRBV5-4 combines with J gene TRBJ1-3; D unresolved. Germline assignment: CDR1 SGHNT and CDR2 YYREEE (reference sequence). The V gene lost 0 bases and the J gene lost 1 base, with 5 bases spanning the gap. The CDR3 loop spans 14 amino acids. The CDR3 sequence is CASSLAGSGNTIYF. CDR3 sequence (DNA): TGTGCCAGCAGCTTGGCGGGTTCTGGAAACACCATATATTTT.

The CDR3 is CATSGTGEQFF. The CDR3 nucleotides are TGTGCCACCAGCGGGACTGGGGAGCAGTTCTTC. V gene TRBV15 combines with J gene TRBJ2-1; D might be TRBD2 (6 bases). The CDR3 consists of 11 residues. CDR1 is LNHNV and CDR2 is YYDKDF in the germline V gene (reference sequence). V dropped 5 bases and J dropped 10 bases, with 9 bases sitting between them. Full variable domain (remainder filled in from reference TRBV15 and TRBJ2-1): DAMVIQNPRYQVTQFGKPVTLSCSQTLNHNVMYWYQQKSSQAPKLLFHYYDKDFNNEADTPDNFQSRRPNTSFCFLDIRSPGLGDTAMYLCATSGTGEQFFGPGTRLTVL.

This chain uses TRBV7-9 with TRBJ2-1, with 8 bases identical to TRBD1. Unmatched junction bases numbered 8, after V lost 5 bases and J lost 5 bases. Germline values: CDR1 SEHNR, CDR2 FQNEAQ (reference sequence). This CDR3 is built from 15 residues. The CDR3 loop is CASSPGQGRNNEQFF. For the CDR3, the DNA is TGTGCCAGCAGCCCCGGACAGGGAAGAAACAATGAGCAGTTCTTC.

The V and J genes are TRBV24-1 and TRBJ2-1; 9 bases match TRBD1. After removal of 3 bases from V and 8 bases from J, the junction contained 10 bases not matched to a gene. Germline values: CDR1 KGHDR, CDR2 SFDVKD. The CDR3 is 16 amino acids. The CDR3: CATSDAGTGHADEQFF. The CDR3 nucleotides read TGTGCCACCAGTGATGCCGGGACAGGGCACGCCGATGAGCAGTTCTTC.

The chain recombines TRBV18 with TRBJ1-2, with D unresolved. This CDR3 contains 16 residues. V gave up 3 bases and J gave up 4 bases, with 18 bases separating them. CDR1 and CDR2 from the germline V gene are KGHSH and LQKENI. In DNA form, the CDR3 reads TGTGCCAGCTCACCCGATTTGTCAGGCAACCCCTATGGCTACACCTTC. It codes for CASSPDLSGNPYGYTF.

This sequence joins TRBV7-8 and TRBJ1-2; TRBD1 aligns across 8 bases. Germline assignment: CDR1 SGHVS and CDR2 FQNEAQ. Unmatched junction bases numbered 5, after V lost 2 bases and J lost 6 bases. This CDR3 spans 14 amino acids. The DNA for the CDR3 is TGTGCCAGCAGCTTAACTGGGACAGGCCATGGCTACACCTTC. Translated, it gives CASSLTGTGHGYTF.

The J gene is TRBJ1-4, the V gene TRBV5-1, with 7 bases aligning to TRBD1. V shed 2 bases and J 8 bases; nucleotides not matched to a gene: 9. The CDR3 consists of 15 residues. Germline-derived CDR1 and CDR2 are SGHRS and YFSETQ. The CDR3 DNA reads TGCGCCAGCAGCTTACAGGGGAATCATGGGGAAAAACTGTTTTTT. This sequence encodes CASSLQGNHGEKLFF.

V gene TRBV27 combines with J gene TRBJ1-1; D is uncertain. Trimming pared 2 bases from V and 1 base from J, leaving 5 bases between. Per the germline V gene, CDR1 is MNHEY and CDR2 is SMNVEV (reference sequence). The CDR3 is made up of 13 amino acids. The CDR3 spells CASSLQWNTEAFF. Written as DNA, the CDR3 is TGTGCCAGCAGTTTACAATGGAACACTGAAGCTTTCTTT.

The genes are TRBV6-5 and TRBJ1-2; no clear D. The CDR3 contains 11 residues. The ends were cut back, 10 bases at V and 1 base at J, with 7 bases in the middle. CDR1 is MNHEY, CDR2 SVGAGI, per germline. The CDR3, as DNA: TGTGCCACCCGGGGTAACTATGGCTACACCTTC. Encoded protein: CATRGNYGYTF.

This clone showed up just a few times. The chain links TRBV3-1 (or the pseudogene TRBV3-2) to TRBJ2-2, with no clear D. Germline lookup yields CDR1 LGHDT and CDR2 YNNKEL (reference sequence). CDR3 length equals 14 residues. Trimming cost V 4 bases and J 4 bases, with 10 bases left between them. The CDR3 here is CASSLSSPTGELFF. The CDR3 nucleotides read TGTGCCAGCAGCCTCTCGAGCCCCACCGGGGAGCTGTTTTTT.

The J gene is TRBJ1-6, the V gene TRBV5-5, with D tentatively TRBD1 (5 bases). Germline V CDR1 and CDR2: SGHKS, YYEKEE (reference sequence). This CDR3 region has 16 residues. V dropped 3 bases and J dropped 7 bases, with 17 bases sitting between them. The CDR3 is CASSSTFVGGNSPLHF. The CDR3 DNA reads as TGTGCCAGCAGCTCGACCTTCGTGGGGGGGAATTCACCCCTCCACTTT.

This clone has a handful of counts. The chain uses TRBV5-4 and TRBJ2-3, with TRBD2 identical over 11 bases. The germline V gene has CDR1 SGHNT and CDR2 YYREEE (reference sequence). J was trimmed by 6 bases and V by 2 bases; bases with no gene match: 5. CDR3 length equals 15 residues. This CDR3 reads CASSFSGGGTDTQYF. The CDR3, as DNA: TGTGCCAGCAGCTTTAGCGGGGGGGGTACGGATACGCAGTATTTT.

Here the CDR3 DNA reads TGCAGCGTTACCCTAGCGGGAGGTACAGATACGCAGTATTTT. This translates into CSVTLAGGTDTQYF. The V and J genes are TRBV29-1 and TRBJ2-3, with 11 nucleotides matching TRBD2. Germline lookup yields CDR1 SQVTM and CDR2 ANQGSEA. V was pared by 5 bases and J by 3 bases, with 4 bases of the junction left unmatched. There are 14 residues in the CDR3.

The chain links TRBV10-3 to TRBJ1-5; D might be TRBD1 (6 bases). This CDR3 is 16 amino acids long. V shed 10 bases and J shed 7 bases, with 26 bases lying between them. Germline V gives CDR1 ENHRY, CDR2 SYGVKD. CDR3 sequence reads: CATQGHFGDRPQPQHF. CDR3 sequence (DNA): TGTGCCACCCAGGGACATTTCGGAGACCGCCCCCAGCCCCAGCATTTT.

The DNA for the CDR3 is TGTGCCAGCAGTGAAGTTGGAGGGAACTACGAGCAGTACTTC. Translation: CASSEVGGNYEQYF. The V gene is TRBV6-1, the J gene TRBJ2-7, with a weak D call TRBD2 (6 bases). This CDR3 has 14 amino acids. V lost 1 base to trimming and J lost 3 bases, with 10 bases between them. Per germline, CDR1 MNHNS and CDR2 SASEGT.

V is TRBV7-3 and J is TRBJ1-1; 7 bases match TRBD1. After removal of 5 bases from V and 3 bases from J, the junction contained 6 bases not matched to a gene. Per germline, CDR1 SGHTA and CDR2 FQGTGA. The CDR3 runs to 14 residues. The CDR3 loop reads CASSTGARDTEAFF. In DNA, the CDR3 is TGTGCCAGCAGCACAGGGGCGCGGGACACTGAAGCTTTCTTT.

The CDR3 loop reads CASSLGTVGRGYTF. CDR3 sequence (DNA): TGCGCCAGCAGCCTCGGGACGGTCGGGAGAGGCTACACCTTC. The V and J genes are TRBV5-1 and TRBJ1-2; perhaps TRBD1 as D (5 bases). Trimming took off 4 bases at V and 8 bases at J, with 18 bases between the two ends. The germline CDR1 and CDR2 sequences are SGHRS and YFSETQ. CDR3 size: 14 residues.

The V and J genes are TRBV21-1 and TRBJ2-5; TRBD1, the table's D call, lacks a check against the DNA. TRBV21-1 is classified as a pseudogene. This CDR3 has 15 residues. CDR3 coding DNA: TGTGCCAGCAGAAAGGGGACAGGGATTCAAGAGACCCAGTACTTC. Residues: CASRKGTGIQETQYF.